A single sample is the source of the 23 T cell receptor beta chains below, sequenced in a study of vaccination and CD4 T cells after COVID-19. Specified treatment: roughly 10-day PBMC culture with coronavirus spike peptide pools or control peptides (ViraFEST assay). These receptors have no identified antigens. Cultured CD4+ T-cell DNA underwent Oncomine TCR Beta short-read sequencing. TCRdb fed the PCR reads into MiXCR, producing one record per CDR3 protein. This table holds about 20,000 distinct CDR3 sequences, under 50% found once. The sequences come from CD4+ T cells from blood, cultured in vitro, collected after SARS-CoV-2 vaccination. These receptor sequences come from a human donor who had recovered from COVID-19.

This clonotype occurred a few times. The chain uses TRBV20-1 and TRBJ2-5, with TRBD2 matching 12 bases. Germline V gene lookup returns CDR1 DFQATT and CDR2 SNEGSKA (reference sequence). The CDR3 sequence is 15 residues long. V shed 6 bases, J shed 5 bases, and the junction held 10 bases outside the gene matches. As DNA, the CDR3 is TGCAGTGCAAAACTAGCGGGGGGCCCTCGGGAGACCCAGTACTTC. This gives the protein CSAKLAGGPRETQYF.

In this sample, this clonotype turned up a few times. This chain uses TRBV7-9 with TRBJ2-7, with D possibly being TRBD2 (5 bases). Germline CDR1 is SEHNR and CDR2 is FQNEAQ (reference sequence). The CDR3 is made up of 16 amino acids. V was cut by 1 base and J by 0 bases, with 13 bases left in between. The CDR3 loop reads CASSLVGGRSSYEQYF. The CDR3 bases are TGTGCCAGCAGCTTAGTTGGCGGGCGAAGCTCCTACGAGCAGTACTTC.

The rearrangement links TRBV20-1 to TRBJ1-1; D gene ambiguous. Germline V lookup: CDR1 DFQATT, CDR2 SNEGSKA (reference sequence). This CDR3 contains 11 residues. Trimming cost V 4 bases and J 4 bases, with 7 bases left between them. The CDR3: CSAKGATEAFF. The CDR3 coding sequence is TGCAGTGCTAAGGGAGCCACTGAAGCTTTCTTT.

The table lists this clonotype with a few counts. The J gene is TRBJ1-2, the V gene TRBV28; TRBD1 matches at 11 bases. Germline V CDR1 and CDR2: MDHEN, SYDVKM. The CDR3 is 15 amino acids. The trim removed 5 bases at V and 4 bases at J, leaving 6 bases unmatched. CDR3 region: CASSRRDRGAYGYTF. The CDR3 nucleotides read TGTGCCAGCAGTAGGCGGGACAGGGGGGCCTATGGCTACACCTTC.

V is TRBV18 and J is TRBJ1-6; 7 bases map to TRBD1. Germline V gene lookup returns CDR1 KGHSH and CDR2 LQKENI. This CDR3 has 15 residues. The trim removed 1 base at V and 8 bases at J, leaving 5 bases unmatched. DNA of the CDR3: TGTGCCAGCTCACCACGAACAGGGGAGTATTCACCCCTCCACTTT. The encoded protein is CASSPRTGEYSPLHF.

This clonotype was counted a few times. CDR3 amino acids: CATSRDPGDSYEQYF. The CDR3 DNA follows: TGTGCCACCAGCAGAGATCCGGGGGACTCCTACGAGCAGTACTTC. The chain combines TRBV15 with TRBJ2-7; the D gene is possibly TRBD2 (6 bases). The length of the CDR3 is 15 residues. V dropped 0 bases and J dropped 0 bases, with 9 bases sitting between them. CDR1 LNHNV and CDR2 YYDKDF come from the germline V gene (reference sequence). Full variable domain (rest looked up from reference TRBV15 and TRBJ2-7): DAMVIQNPRYQVTQFGKPVTLSCSQTLNHNVMYWYQQKSSQAPKLLFHYYDKDFNNEADTPDNFQSRRPNTSFCFLDIRSPGLGDTAMYLCATSRDPGDSYEQYFGPGTRLTVT.

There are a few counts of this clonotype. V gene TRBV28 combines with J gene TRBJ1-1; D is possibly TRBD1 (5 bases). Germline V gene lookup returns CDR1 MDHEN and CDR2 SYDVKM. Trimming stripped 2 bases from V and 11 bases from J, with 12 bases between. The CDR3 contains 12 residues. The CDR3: CASSLQSRGAFF. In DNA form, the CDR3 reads TGTGCCAGCAGTTTACAAAGCCGGGGGGCTTTCTTT. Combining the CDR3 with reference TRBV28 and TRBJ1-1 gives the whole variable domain DVKVTQSSRYLVKRTGEKVFLECVQDMDHENMFWYRQDPGLGLRLIYFSYDVKMKEKGDIPEGYSVSREKKERFSLILESASTNQTSMYLCASSLQSRGAFFGQGTRLTVV.

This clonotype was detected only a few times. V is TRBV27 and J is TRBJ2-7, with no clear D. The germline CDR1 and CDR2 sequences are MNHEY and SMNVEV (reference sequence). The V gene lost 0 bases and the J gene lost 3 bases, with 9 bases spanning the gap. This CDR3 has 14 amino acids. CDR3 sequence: CASSLSGNGYEQYF. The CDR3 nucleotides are TGTGCCAGCAGTTTATCAGGGAATGGCTACGAGCAGTACTTC.

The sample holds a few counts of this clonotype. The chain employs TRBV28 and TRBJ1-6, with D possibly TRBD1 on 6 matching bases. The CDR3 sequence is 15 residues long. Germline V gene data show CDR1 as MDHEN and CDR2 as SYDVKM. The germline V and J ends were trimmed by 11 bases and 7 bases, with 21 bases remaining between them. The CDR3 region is CAVSQGSGVNSPLHF. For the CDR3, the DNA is TGTGCCGTATCACAGGGAAGTGGAGTAAATTCACCCCTCCACTTT.

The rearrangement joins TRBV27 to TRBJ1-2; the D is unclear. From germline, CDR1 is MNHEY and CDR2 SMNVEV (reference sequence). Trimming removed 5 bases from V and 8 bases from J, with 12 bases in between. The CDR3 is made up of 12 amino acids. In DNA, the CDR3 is TGTGCCAGCAGTCGGTCTGGGGTGGGCTACACCTTC. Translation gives CASSRSGVGYTF.

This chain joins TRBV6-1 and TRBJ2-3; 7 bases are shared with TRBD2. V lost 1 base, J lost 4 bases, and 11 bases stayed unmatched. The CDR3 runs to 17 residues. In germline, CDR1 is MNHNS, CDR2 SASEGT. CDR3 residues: CASSEVGGGRGADTQYF. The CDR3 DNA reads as TGTGCCAGCAGTGAAGTTGGTGGCGGGAGAGGAGCAGATACGCAGTATTTT.

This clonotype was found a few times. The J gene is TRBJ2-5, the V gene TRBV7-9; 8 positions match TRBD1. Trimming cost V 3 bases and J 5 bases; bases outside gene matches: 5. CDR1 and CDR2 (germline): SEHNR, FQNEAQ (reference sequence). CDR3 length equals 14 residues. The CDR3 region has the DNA TGTGCCAGCAGCTTCGGACAGGGTTGGGAGACCCAGTACTTC. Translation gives CASSFGQGWETQYF.

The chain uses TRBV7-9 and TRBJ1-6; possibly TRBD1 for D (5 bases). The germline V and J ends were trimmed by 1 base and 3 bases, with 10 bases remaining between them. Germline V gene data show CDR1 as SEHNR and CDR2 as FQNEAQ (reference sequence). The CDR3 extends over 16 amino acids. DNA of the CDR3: TGTGCCAGCAGCTTAGGGCCAAGGGGCTATAATTCACCCCTCCACTTT. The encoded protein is CASSLGPRGYNSPLHF.

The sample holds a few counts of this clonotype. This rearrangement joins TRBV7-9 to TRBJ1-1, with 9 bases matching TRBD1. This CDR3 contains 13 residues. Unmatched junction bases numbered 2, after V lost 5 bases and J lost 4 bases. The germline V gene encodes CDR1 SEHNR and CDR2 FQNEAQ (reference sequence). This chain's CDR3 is CASSKTGGTEAFF. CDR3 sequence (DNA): TGTGCCAGCAGCAAGACAGGGGGCACTGAAGCTTTCTTT. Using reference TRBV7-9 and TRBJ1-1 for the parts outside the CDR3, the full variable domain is DTGVSQNPRHKITKRGQNVTFRCDPISEHNRLYWYRQTLGQGPEFLTYFQNEAQLEKSRLLSDRFSAERPKGSFSTLEIQRTEQGDSAMYLCASSKTGGTEAFFGQGTRLTVV.

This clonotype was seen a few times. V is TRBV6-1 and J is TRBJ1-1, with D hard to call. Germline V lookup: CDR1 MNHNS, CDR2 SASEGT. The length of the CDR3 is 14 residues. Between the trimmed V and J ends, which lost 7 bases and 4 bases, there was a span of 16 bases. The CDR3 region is CASKRREGGTEAFF. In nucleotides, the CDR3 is TGTGCCAGCAAACGGCGAGAGGGAGGCACTGAAGCTTTCTTT.

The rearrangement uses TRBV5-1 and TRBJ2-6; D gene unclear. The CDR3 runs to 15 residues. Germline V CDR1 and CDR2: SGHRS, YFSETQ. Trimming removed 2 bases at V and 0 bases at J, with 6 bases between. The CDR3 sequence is CASSLTLSGANVLTF. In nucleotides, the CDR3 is TGCGCCAGCAGCTTAACGCTCTCTGGGGCCAACGTCCTGACTTTC. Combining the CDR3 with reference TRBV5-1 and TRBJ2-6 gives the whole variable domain KAGVTQTPRYLIKTRGQQVTLSCSPISGHRSVSWYQQTPGQGLQFLFEYFSETQRNKGNFPGRFSGRQFSNSRSEMNVSTLELGDSALYLCASSLTLSGANVLTFGAGSRLTVL.

The CDR3 loop reads CASSRLDQGVYNEQFF. The CDR3 DNA follows: TGCGCCAGCAGCCGGCTAGATCAGGGCGTCTACAATGAGCAGTTCTTC. The V call is TRBV5-1, the J call TRBJ2-1, with D perhaps matching TRBD1 (5 bases). Per germline, CDR1 SGHRS and CDR2 YFSETQ. The CDR3 is 16 residues long. Trimming removed 4 bases at V and 3 bases at J, with 17 bases between.

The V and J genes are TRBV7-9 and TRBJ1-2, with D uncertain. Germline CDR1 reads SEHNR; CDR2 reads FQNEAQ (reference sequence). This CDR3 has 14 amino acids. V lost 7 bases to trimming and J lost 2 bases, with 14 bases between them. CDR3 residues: CASTIGAGNYGYTF. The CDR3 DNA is TGTGCCAGCACCATCGGCGCGGGGAACTATGGCTACACCTTC.

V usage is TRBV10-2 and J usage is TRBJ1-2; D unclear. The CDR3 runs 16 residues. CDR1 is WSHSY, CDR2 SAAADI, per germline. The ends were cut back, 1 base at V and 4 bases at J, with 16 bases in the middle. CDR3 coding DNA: TGCGCCAGCAGTGAGTTTTTGGGGAGCCAGTCCTATGGCTACACCTTC. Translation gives CASSEFLGSQSYGYTF.

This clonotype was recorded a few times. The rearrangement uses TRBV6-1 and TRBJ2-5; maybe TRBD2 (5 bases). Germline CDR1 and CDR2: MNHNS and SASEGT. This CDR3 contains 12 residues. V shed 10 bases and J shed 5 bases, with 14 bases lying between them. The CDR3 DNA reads TGTGCCATCCGGAGTAGCGCGGAGACCCAGTACTTC. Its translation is CAIRSSAETQYF.

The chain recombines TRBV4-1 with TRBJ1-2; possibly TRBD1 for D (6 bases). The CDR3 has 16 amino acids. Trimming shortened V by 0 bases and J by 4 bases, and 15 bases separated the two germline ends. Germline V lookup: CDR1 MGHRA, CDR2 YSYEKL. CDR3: CASSQEGGARSYGYTF. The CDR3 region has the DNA TGCGCCAGCAGCCAAGAGGGGGGGGCGCGGAGCTATGGCTACACCTTC.

The CDR3 loop is CASSIQISPNTEAFF. The CDR3 nucleotides are TGTGCCAGTAGTATACAGATTTCACCAAACACTGAAGCTTTCTTT. The chain is built from TRBV19 and TRBJ1-1; no clear D gene. CDR3 length: 15 amino acids. Germline CDR1 and CDR2: LNHDA and SQIVND (reference sequence). V was pared by 2 bases and J by 2 bases, with 12 bases between.

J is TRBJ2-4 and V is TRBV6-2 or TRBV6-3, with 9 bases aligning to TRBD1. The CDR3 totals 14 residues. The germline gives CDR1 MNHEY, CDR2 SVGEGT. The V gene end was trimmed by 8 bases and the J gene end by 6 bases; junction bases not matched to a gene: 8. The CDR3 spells CASQFRDRVNIQYF. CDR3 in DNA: TGTGCCAGCCAATTCCGGGACAGGGTAAACATTCAGTACTTC.